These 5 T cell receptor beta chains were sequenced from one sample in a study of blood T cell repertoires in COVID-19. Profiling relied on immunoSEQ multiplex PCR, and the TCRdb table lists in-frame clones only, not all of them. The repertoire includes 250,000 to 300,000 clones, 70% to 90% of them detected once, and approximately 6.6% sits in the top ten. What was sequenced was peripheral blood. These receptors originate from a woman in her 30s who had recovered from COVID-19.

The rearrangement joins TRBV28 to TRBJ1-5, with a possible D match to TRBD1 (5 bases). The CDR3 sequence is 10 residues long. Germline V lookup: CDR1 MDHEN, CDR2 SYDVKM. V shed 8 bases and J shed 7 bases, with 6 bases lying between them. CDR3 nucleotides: TGTGCCAGCGGACAACAGCCCCAGCATTTT. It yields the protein CASGQQPQHF.

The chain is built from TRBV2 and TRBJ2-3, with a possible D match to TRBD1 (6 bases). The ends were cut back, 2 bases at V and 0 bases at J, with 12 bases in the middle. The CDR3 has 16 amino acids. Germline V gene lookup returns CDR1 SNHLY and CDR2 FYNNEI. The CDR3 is CASSERGFGSTDTQYF. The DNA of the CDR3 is TGTGCCAGCAGTGAAAGGGGGTTTGGTAGCACAGATACGCAGTATTTT. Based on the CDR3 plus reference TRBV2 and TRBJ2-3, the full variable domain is EPEVTQTPSHQVTQMGQEVILRCVPISNHLYFYWYRQILGQKVEFLVSFYNNEISEKSEIFDDQFSVERPDGSNFTLKIRSTKLEDSAMYFCASSERGFGSTDTQYFGPGTRLTVL.

CDR3 in DNA: TGCGCCAGCAGCTTGTCCCCACAGGAAGCTTTCTTT. It yields the protein CASSLSPQEAFF. This chain uses TRBV5-1 with TRBJ1-1; D unresolved. Germline values: CDR1 SGHRS, CDR2 YFSETQ. V was cut by 1 base and J by 8 bases, with 9 bases left in between. This CDR3 region has 12 residues.

The CDR3 loop is CASSPLAGGTHYYEQYF. CDR3 nucleotides: TGTGCCAGCAGCCCCCTAGCGGGGGGTACACACTACTACGAGCAGTACTTC. The V call is TRBV2, the J call TRBJ2-7; 11 bases are a match to TRBD2. The CDR3 spans 17 residues. Germline values: CDR1 SNHLY, CDR2 FYNNEI. V shed 6 bases, J shed 3 bases, and the junction held 13 bases outside the gene matches.

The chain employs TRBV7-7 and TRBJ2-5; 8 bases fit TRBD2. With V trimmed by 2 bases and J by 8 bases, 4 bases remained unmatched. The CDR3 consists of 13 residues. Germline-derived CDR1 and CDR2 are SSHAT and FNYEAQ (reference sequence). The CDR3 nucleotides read TGTGCCAGCAGCTTATCCAGCGGGGGAACCCAGTACTTC. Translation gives CASSLSSGGTQYF.